This TCR beta chain was sequenced during a study of cytomegalovirus exposure and HLA in healthy donors. Study conclusions and caveats: It was assumed in the presence/absence analyses that sequencing depth was roughly uniform across donors. Productive rates of about 87% or about 30% were seen for most TCR beta V segments in an earlier analysis. Associated with HLA alleles at 0.05 false discovery rate in a later analysis were 16,951 TCR beta sequences.

Donors sampled were nominally healthy, though unrecorded immune exposures were likely. CDR3 length equals 18 residues. Between the trimmed V and J ends, which lost 1 base and 0 bases, there was a span of 17 bases. Germline V lookup: CDR1 SGHDT, CDR2 YYEEEE. Use of 60 Vbeta and 13 Jbeta primers characterized the PCR. Using immunoSEQ multiplex PCR, the repertoire was profiled, and TCRdb retains in-frame clones only, with some absent. Its table lists approximately 75,000 clones. Notes on this clone: Its matching antigen is unknown.

The rearrangement uses TRBV5-6 and TRBJ1-5; a possible D gene is TRBD1 (5 bases). The sequenced sample was PBMCs. The TCR originated in a boy younger than 18 in good health and CMV-seronegative. The CDR3: CASSLWGAGVYSNQPQHF. Here the CDR3 DNA reads TGTGCCAGCAGCTTGTGGGGCGCGGGGGTCTATAGCAATCAGCCCCAGCATTTT. Complete variable domain (other parts from reference TRBV5-6 and TRBJ1-5): DAGVTQSPTHLIKTRGQQVTLRCSPKSGHDTVSWYQQALGQGPQFIFQYYEEEERQRGNFPDRFSGHQFPNYSSELNVNALLLGDSALYLCASSLWGAGVYSNQPQHFGDGTRLSIL.